This TCR beta chain was recovered during a study of breast tumors, draining lymph nodes, adjacent tissues. Samples came from axillary lymph nodes draining the breast cancer. With respect to this clonotype: Its antigen is unidentified. A much larger clone sits a single nucleotide away, making a read error possible.

Findings and limits, study-wide: Tumor and nontumor repertoires were significantly more similar in luminal-like than in basal-like breast cancer. Data only fit, rather than demonstrated, lymph node origin of most tumor T cells. Tumor TCR diversity was below lymph nodes but above nontumor tissue. Data fit most tumor T cells coming from lymph node, expanding in tumor.

CDR1 DFQATT and CDR2 SNEGSKA come from the germline V gene (reference sequence). The CDR3 contains 13 residues. TCRdb itself ran the multiplex PCR reads through MiXCR, one entry per CDR3 protein. The sample has around 230,000 distinct CDR3 sequences, less than 40% seen once. The receptor's source is a female donor with breast cancer. Some clones in this sample may be carry-over from other donors' samples. The J gene is TRBJ2-7, the V gene TRBV20-1, with D maybe TRBD1 (5 bases). Sequenced input: axillary lymph node tissue. The CDR3: CSAVRQSSYAQYF. CDR3 DNA: TGCAGTGCTGTCCGACAGAGCTCCTACGCGCAGTACTTC.